This passage covers 2 T cell receptor beta chains from one sample sequenced in a study of blood T cells in healthy people across ages. Then a second PCR, running roughly 7 to 11 cycles, was carried out with a sample-barcoded 5' primer and a J-beta primer mix. TCRdb itself ran the 5' RACE reads through MiXCR, one entry per CDR3 protein. The top ten hold over 20% of the sample, which has around 970,000 distinct CDR3 sequences, about 53% seen once. Sequencing input: blood. These receptors were collected from a woman aged 55 to 70 in good health.

This sequence joins TRBV7-2 and TRBJ2-1, with D unresolved. Trimming left V 5 bases short and J 0 bases short, with 17 bases between. Germline V CDR1 and CDR2: SGHTA, FQGNSA. This CDR3 comprises 17 residues. This chain's CDR3 is CASSHKLARSSYNEQFF. The CDR3 nucleotides are TGTGCCAGCAGCCACAAATTAGCCCGTAGCTCCTACAATGAGCAGTTCTTC.

This clonotype was seen only a few times. The chain links TRBV5-1 to TRBJ1-1; unclear D gene. CDR3 length equals 15 residues. Trimming took 1 base from V and 1 from J, leaving 11 bases between them. Per germline, CDR1 SGHRS and CDR2 YFSETQ. Written as DNA, the CDR3 is TGCGCCAGCAGCTTGCAAGGACGGTCGAACACTGAAGCTTTCTTT. It codes for CASSLQGRSNTEAFF.